This T cell receptor beta chain was observed in a study of OX40 agonist ivuxolimab in advanced cancers. Across the whole study: Ivuxolimab, an agonistic anti-OX40 (CD134) antibody, was given to patients. Patients with hepatocellular carcinoma, melanoma, renal cell or head and neck cancer made up the dose-escalation patients. Under the entry rules, prior anti-PD-1, anti-PD-L1 or anti-CTLA-4 therapy was allowed, and 40% had some. One patient with hepatocellular carcinoma and two with cutaneous melanoma, three in all, had partial responses.

Sequencing used immunoSEQ multiplex PCR; TCRdb keeps in-frame clones, though not all of them. Of roughly 80,000 clones detected, roughly 84% appear once; the ten largest clones hold around 6.5%. This CDR3 has 14 residues. Between the trimmed V and J ends, which lost 2 bases and 0 bases, there was a span of 8 bases. From germline, CDR1 is SEHNR and CDR2 FQNEAQ (reference sequence). V gene TRBV7-9 combines with J gene TRBJ2-7, with D hard to call. The source material was CD4+ or CD8+ T cells sorted from blood, sampled in a trial of the OX40 agonist ivuxolimab. This TCR was recovered from an adult with an advanced solid tumor such as melanoma, head and neck, liver or kidney cancer. The CDR3 protein is CASSLSSASYEQYF. The CDR3 nucleotides read TGTGCCAGCAGCTTATCTTCAGCCTCCTACGAGCAGTACTTC.